The 2 T cell receptor beta chains in this list originate from one sample, sequenced in a study of vaccination effects on CD4 cells after COVID-19. Clones were sequenced by immunoSEQ multiplex PCR, and TCRdb holds only the in-frame ones, with some missing. This sample yields some 59,000 clones, of which around 86% are seen a single time; roughly 2.3% belongs to the top ten. These receptors' targets are unknown. ViraFEST expansion of antigen-specific CD4+ T cells with viral peptide pools preceded sequencing. At the end of roughly 9 days of culture, CD4+ T cells were isolated. Sequenced here: CD4+ T cells from PBMCs cultured with HCoV-229E spike peptides, sampled before COVID-19 vaccination. The source is a human donor who received a COVID-19 vaccine.

The chain is built from TRBV5-1 and TRBJ1-2, with D unresolved. V was cut by 0 bases and J by 1 base, with 10 bases left in between. The germline V gene has CDR1 SGHRS and CDR2 YFSETQ. This CDR3 region has 15 residues. The CDR3 region has the DNA TGCGCCAGCAGCTTGGGGCAGCCTAGTAACTATGGCTACACCTTC. This sequence encodes CASSLGQPSNYGYTF.

This clone was seen only once. The chain links TRBV28 to TRBJ1-2; no reliable D call. The CDR3 length is 13 residues. The germline V gene encodes CDR1 MDHEN and CDR2 SYDVKM. V was shortened by 7 bases and J by 4 bases, with 13 bases between the two germline ends. The CDR3 protein is CASTRAAAYGYTF. The CDR3 DNA reads TGTGCCAGCACCCGGGCAGCGGCCTATGGCTACACCTTC.